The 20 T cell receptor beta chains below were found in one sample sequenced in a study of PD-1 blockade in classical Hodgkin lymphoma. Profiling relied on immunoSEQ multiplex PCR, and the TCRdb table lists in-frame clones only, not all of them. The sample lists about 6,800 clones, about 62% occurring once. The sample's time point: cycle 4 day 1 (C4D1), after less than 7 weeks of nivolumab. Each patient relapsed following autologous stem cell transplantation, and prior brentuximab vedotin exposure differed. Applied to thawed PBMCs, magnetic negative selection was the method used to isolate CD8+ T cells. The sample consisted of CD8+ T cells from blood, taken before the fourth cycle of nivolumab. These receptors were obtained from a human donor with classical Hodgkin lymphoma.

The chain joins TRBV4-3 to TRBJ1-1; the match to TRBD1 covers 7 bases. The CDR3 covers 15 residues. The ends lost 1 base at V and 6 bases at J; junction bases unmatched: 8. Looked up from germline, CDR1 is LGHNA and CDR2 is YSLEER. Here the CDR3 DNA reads TGCGCCAGCAGCCAAGTGGGAACAGGGGACCCTGAAGCTTTCTTT. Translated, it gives CASSQVGTGDPEAFF.

In nucleotides, the CDR3 is TGTGCCAGCAGTTTGCAGTACGAGCAGTACTTC. Its translation: CASSLQYEQYF. The chain employs TRBV6-6 and TRBJ2-7; no firm D call. The germline gives CDR1 MNHNY, CDR2 SVGAGI (reference sequence). With 4 bases removed from V and 4 bases from J, the gap between germline ends came to 5 bases. The CDR3 contains 11 residues.

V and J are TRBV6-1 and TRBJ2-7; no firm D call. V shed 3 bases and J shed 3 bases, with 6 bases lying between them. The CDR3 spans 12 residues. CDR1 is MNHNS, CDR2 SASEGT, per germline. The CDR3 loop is CASSDWNYEQYF. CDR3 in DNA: TGTGCCAGCAGTGACTGGAACTACGAGCAGTACTTC.

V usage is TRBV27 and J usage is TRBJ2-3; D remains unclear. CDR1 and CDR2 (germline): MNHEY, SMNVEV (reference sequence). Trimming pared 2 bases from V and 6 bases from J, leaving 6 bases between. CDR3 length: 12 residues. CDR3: CASSLLSDTQYF. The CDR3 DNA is TGTGCCAGCAGTTTACTATCGGATACGCAGTATTTT.

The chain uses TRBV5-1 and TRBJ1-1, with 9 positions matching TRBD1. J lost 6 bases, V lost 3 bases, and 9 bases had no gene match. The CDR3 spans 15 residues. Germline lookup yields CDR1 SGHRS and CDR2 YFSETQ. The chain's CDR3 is CASSWRDRVGAEAFF. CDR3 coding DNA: TGCGCCAGCAGCTGGAGGGACAGGGTTGGGGCTGAAGCTTTCTTT.

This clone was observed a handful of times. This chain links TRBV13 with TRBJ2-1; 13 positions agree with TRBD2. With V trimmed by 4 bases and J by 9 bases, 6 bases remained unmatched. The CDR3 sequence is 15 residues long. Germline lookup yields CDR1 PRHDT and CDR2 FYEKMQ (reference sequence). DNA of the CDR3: TGTGCCAGCAGCTACGGGACTAGCGGGACGAGTGAGCAGTTCTTC. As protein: CASSYGTSGTSEQFF.

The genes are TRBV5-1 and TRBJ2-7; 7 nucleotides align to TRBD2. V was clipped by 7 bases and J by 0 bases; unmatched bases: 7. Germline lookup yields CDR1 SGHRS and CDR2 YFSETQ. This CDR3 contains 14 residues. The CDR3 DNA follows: TGCGCCAGCCAAGAACTAGCGAGCTCCTACGAGCAGTACTTC. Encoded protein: CASQELASSYEQYF.

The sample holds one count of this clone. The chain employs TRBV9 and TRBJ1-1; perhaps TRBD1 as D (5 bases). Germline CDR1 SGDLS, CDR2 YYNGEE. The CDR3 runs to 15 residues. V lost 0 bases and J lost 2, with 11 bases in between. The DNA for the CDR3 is TGTGCCAGCAGCGTAGGGAGCCAGGGCAACACTGAAGCTTTCTTT. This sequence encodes CASSVGSQGNTEAFF.

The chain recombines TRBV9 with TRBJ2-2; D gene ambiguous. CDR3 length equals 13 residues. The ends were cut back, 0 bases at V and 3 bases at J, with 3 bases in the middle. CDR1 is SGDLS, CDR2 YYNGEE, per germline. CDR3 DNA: TGTGCCAGCAGCGTAGGGGACACCGGGGAGCTGTTTTTT. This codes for CASSVGDTGELFF.

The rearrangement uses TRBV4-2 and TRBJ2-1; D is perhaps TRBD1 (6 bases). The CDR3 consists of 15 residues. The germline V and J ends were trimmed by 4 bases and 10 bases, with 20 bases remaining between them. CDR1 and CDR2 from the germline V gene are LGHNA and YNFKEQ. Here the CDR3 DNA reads TGTGCCAGCAGCCCAACCACCCGACCCGGGACAGAGCAGTTCTTC. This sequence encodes CASSPTTRPGTEQFF.

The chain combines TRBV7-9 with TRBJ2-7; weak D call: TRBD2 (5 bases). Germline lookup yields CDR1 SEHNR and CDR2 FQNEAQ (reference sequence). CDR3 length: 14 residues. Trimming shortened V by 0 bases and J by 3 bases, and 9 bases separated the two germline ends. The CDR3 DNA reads TGTGCCAGCAGCTTAGCGACACTAGTCTACGAGCAGTACTTC. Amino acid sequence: CASSLATLVYEQYF.

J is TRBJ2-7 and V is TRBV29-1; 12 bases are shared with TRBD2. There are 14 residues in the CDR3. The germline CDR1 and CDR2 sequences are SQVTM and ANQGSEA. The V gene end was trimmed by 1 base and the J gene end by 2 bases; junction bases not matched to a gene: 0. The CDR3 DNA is TGCAGCGTTGAAGGGACTAGCGGGACCTACGAGCAGTACTTC. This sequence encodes CSVEGTSGTYEQYF.

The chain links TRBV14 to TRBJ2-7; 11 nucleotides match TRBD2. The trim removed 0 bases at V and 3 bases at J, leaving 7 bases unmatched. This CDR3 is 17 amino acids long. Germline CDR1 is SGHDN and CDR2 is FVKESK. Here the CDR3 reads CASSQDTSGRPFYEQYF. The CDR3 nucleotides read TGTGCCAGCAGCCAAGATACTAGCGGGAGACCCTTCTACGAGCAGTACTTC.

The CDR3 reads CASGTANQPQHF. The CDR3 nucleotides read TGTGCCAGTGGGACAGCCAATCAGCCCCAGCATTTT. The rearrangement uses TRBV19 and TRBJ1-5; 7 nucleotides align to TRBD1. The germline V gene encodes CDR1 LNHDA and CDR2 SQIVND (reference sequence). V lost 8 bases, J lost 3 bases, and 1 base stayed unmatched. This CDR3 spans 12 amino acids.

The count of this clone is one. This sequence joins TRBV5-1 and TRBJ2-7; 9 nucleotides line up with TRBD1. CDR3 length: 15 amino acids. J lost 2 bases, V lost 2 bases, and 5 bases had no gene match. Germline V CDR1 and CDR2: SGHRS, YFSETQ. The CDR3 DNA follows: TGCGCCAGCAGCTTCTCGCGACAGGGGGCCTACGAGCAGTACTTC. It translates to CASSFSRQGAYEQYF.

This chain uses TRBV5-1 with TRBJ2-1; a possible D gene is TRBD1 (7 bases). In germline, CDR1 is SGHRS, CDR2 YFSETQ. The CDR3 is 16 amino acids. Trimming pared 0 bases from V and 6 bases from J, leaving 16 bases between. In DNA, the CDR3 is TGCGCCAGCAGCTTGGCAGTTCCCCAGGGGGGCAATGAGCAGTTCTTC. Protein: CASSLAVPQGGNEQFF.

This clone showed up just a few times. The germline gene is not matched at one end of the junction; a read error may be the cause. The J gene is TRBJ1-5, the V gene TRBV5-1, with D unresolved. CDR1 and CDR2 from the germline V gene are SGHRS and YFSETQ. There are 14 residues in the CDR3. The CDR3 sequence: CASSPGGGNQPQHF. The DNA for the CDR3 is TGTGCCAGCAGCCCGGGCGGGGGCAATCAGCCCCAGCATTTT.

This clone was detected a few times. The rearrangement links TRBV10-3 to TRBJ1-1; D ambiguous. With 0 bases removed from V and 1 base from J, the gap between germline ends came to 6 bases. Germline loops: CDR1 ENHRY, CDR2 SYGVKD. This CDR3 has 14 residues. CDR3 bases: TGTGCCATCAGTGAGTCTACTTCGAACACTGAAGCTTTCTTT. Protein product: CAISESTSNTEAFF.

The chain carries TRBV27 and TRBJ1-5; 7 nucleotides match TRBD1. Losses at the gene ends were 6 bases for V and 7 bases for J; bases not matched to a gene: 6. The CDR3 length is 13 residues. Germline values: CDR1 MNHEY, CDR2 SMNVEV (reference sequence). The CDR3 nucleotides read TGTGCCAGCAGCGAATACAGGGGCCAGCCCCAGCATTTT. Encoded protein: CASSEYRGQPQHF.

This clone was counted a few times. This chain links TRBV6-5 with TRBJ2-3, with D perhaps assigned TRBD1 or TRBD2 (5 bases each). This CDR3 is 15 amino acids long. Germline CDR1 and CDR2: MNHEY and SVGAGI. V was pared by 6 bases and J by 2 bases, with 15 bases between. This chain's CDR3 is CASRRLGDPTDTQYF. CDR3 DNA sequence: TGTGCCAGCAGACGCTTGGGGGACCCCACAGATACGCAGTATTTT.